The 20 T cell receptor beta chains below come from one sample, sequenced in a study of blood T cell repertoires in COVID-19. Repertoires were generated with immunoSEQ multiplex PCR, while TCRdb's copy carries only in-frame clones and drops some. The table has under 300,000 clones, approximately 85% seen once. Sequencing was carried out using peripheral blood. Receptors originate from a human donor in a cohort sampled during active COVID-19.

This chain connects TRBV27 to TRBJ2-3; a weak D match, TRBD2 (6 bases). With 6 bases removed from V and 2 bases from J, the gap between germline ends came to 15 bases. This CDR3 is 15 amino acids long. Germline loops: CDR1 MNHEY, CDR2 SMNVEV (reference sequence). The CDR3 DNA follows: TGTGCCAGCAGCCTCAGCGGGTCCTACACAGATACGCAGTATTTT. It yields the protein CASSLSGSYTDTQYF.

The chain carries TRBV11-2 and TRBJ2-1; 11 nucleotides agree with TRBD2. This CDR3 is 19 amino acids long. Germline V gene sequence: CDR1 SGHAT, CDR2 FQNNGV. The V and J ends lost 5 bases and 6 bases, in that order; junction bases with no gene match: 18. The CDR3 here is CASSPKNRALAGGRNEQFF. Written as DNA, the CDR3 is TGTGCCAGCAGCCCCAAGAACAGGGCTTTAGCGGGAGGGCGCAATGAGCAGTTCTTC.

This clone has a single count. V gene TRBV4-1 combines with J gene TRBJ2-2; 10 nucleotides agree with TRBD2. CDR1 MGHRA and CDR2 YSYEKL come from the germline V gene. The CDR3 has 20 amino acids. The V gene end was trimmed by 0 bases and the J gene end by 0 bases; junction bases not matched to a gene: 10. The CDR3 sequence is CASSQDLRPLAGTNTGELFF. CDR3 bases: TGCGCCAGCAGCCAAGATTTGCGTCCACTAGCGGGAACGAACACCGGGGAGCTGTTTTTT.

V and J are TRBV2 and TRBJ1-1; TRBD1 might be the D (6 bases). The CDR3 extends over 13 amino acids. Germline V lookup: CDR1 SNHLY, CDR2 FYNNEI. V shed 3 bases and J shed 1 base, with 6 bases lying between them. The CDR3 reads CASSDRGNTEAFF. As DNA, the CDR3 is TGTGCCAGCAGTGACAGGGGGAACACTGAAGCTTTCTTT.

This clone has more than one count but fewer than ten. The chain employs TRBV27 and TRBJ1-6; D is unclear. The CDR3 runs 14 residues. Between the trimmed V and J ends, which lost 3 bases and 13 bases, there was a span of 16 bases. Per germline, CDR1 MNHEY and CDR2 SMNVEV (reference sequence). CDR3 in DNA: TGTGCCAGCAGTTTGGTCGGCGGGAATGGGCCCCTCCACTTT. It codes for CASSLVGGNGPLHF.

This chain links TRBV4-3 with TRBJ2-4; 14 bases align to TRBD2. V lost 5 bases and J lost 8; bases outside the gene matches: 8. The CDR3 totals 16 residues. The germline gives CDR1 LGHNA, CDR2 YSLEER. The CDR3 region has the DNA TGCGCCAGCAGCTCCGGGACTAGCGGGAGAGGGGACATTCAGTACTTC. Translation gives CASSSGTSGRGDIQYF.

The V and J genes are TRBV28 and TRBJ2-2; tentatively, D is TRBD1 (5 bases). The germline V and J ends were trimmed by 7 bases and 4 bases, with 16 bases remaining between them. This CDR3 comprises 15 residues. Germline assignment: CDR1 MDHEN and CDR2 SYDVKM. The CDR3 here is CASILQGPSTGELFF. For the CDR3, the DNA is TGTGCCAGCATCCTCCAGGGCCCCTCCACCGGGGAGCTGTTTTTT.

Remarks on this clone: The sample carries other DNA sequences with the same CDR3. The chain has TRBV6-6 and TRBJ2-1, with TRBD2 as a possible D gene (5 bases). Germline V gene lookup returns CDR1 MNHNY and CDR2 SVGAGI (reference sequence). The CDR3 sequence is 12 residues long. The V and J ends lost 2 bases and 9 bases respectively, with 8 bases between them. CDR3 bases: TGTGCCAGCAGTTACGGTGGGAGTGAGCAGTTCTTC. This translates into CASSYGGSEQFF.

This chain joins TRBV6-5 and TRBJ1-5; a possible D gene is TRBD1 (6 bases). Trimming stripped 5 bases from V and 3 bases from J, with 14 bases between. Germline loops: CDR1 MNHEY, CDR2 SVGAGI. This CDR3 is built from 15 residues. In DNA, the CDR3 is TGTGCCAGCAGTCGCGCAGGGGATCCCAATCAGCCCCAGCATTTT. Amino acid sequence: CASSRAGDPNQPQHF.

J is TRBJ1-6 and V is TRBV7-2, with D perhaps matching TRBD1 (5 bases). CDR1 and CDR2 from the germline V gene are SGHTA and FQGNSA. Between the trimmed V and J ends, which lost 2 bases and 6 bases, there was a span of 11 bases. CDR3 length: 15 amino acids. Written as DNA, the CDR3 is TGTGCCAGCAGCTTATACGACAGACTTAATTCACCCCTCCACTTT. It yields the protein CASSLYDRLNSPLHF.

The genes are TRBV6-1 and TRBJ1-1; tentatively, D is TRBD1 (5 bases). Trimming removed 1 base from V and 4 bases from J, with 10 bases in between. The CDR3 extends over 14 amino acids. CDR1 is MNHNS and CDR2 is SASEGT in the germline V gene. The CDR3 DNA follows: TGTGCCAGCAGTGAAGGGGGCAGGTTCACTGAAGCTTTCTTT. This sequence encodes CASSEGGRFTEAFF.

The chain employs TRBV4-3 and TRBJ2-1; D possibly corresponds to TRBD1 (6 bases). The V and J ends lost 5 bases and 3 bases respectively, with 11 bases between them. The CDR3 runs to 14 residues. CDR1 and CDR2 from the germline V gene are LGHNA and YSLEER. The CDR3: CASSWDTYYNEQFF. In nucleotides, the CDR3 is TGCGCCAGCAGCTGGGACACCTACTACAATGAGCAGTTCTTC.

The CDR3 here is CASSGGQLSGEQYF. The CDR3 nucleotides read TGCGCCAGCAGCGGGGGACAGCTTTCGGGCGAGCAGTACTTC. The V gene is TRBV5-1, the J gene TRBJ2-7; 7 bases match TRBD1. The germline gives CDR1 SGHRS, CDR2 YFSETQ. The V gene end was trimmed by 4 bases and the J gene end by 6 bases; junction bases not matched to a gene: 10. The CDR3 has 14 amino acids.

The chain uses TRBV21-1 and TRBJ2-5; the listed D gene, TRBD2, was not tested against the DNA. TRBV21-1 is flagged as a pseudogene. The CDR3 sequence is 14 residues long. CDR3 nucleotides: TGTGCCAGCAGCAAAGATGGAGGGCAAGAGACCCAGTACTTC. This codes for CASSKDGGQETQYF.

This sequence joins TRBV19 and TRBJ2-3; D is ambiguous. This CDR3 is 16 amino acids long. CDR1 is LNHDA, CDR2 SQIVND, per germline (reference sequence). Trimming took off 5 bases at V and 4 bases at J, with 19 bases between the two ends. The chain's CDR3 is CASSSVVASHADTQYF. The DNA for the CDR3 is TGTGCCAGTAGTTCAGTAGTAGCCTCTCATGCAGATACGCAGTATTTT.

This sequence joins TRBV30 and TRBJ2-1, with 7 bases matching TRBD1. CDR3 length: 16 amino acids. Per germline, CDR1 GTSNPN and CDR2 SVGIG (reference sequence). V shed 5 bases, J shed 10 bases, and the junction held 20 bases outside the gene matches. The CDR3 region is CAWAFPGQITLGEQFF. CDR3 sequence (DNA): TGTGCCTGGGCCTTCCCGGGACAGATAACTCTTGGGGAGCAGTTCTTC.

The sample holds one count of this clone. V usage is TRBV5-6 and J usage is TRBJ2-3; no definite D call. The CDR3 has 13 residues. V was trimmed by 6 bases and J by 4 bases, leaving 12 bases between them. Looked up from germline, CDR1 is SGHDT and CDR2 is YYEEEE. Here the CDR3 DNA reads TGTGCCAGCACCTTTTCTGGCCCAGATACGCAGTATTTT. Amino acid sequence: CASTFSGPDTQYF.

The rearrangement joins TRBV9 to TRBJ2-3; 12 bases are shared with TRBD2. V shed 4 bases, J shed 4 bases, and the junction held 7 bases outside the gene matches. The germline V gene encodes CDR1 SGDLS and CDR2 YYNGEE. CDR3 length equals 16 residues. The chain's CDR3 is CASSNKLAGGSDTQYF. The CDR3 DNA is TGTGCCAGCAGCAATAAGCTAGCGGGAGGGTCAGATACGCAGTATTTT.

The chain combines TRBV9 with TRBJ2-1; the D gene is possibly TRBD1 (5 bases). V dropped 4 bases and J dropped 0 bases, with 17 bases sitting between them. CDR1 and CDR2 from the germline V gene are SGDLS and YYNGEE. This CDR3 contains 17 residues. CDR3 loop: CASSPRQYTSSYNEQFF. The CDR3 DNA reads TGTGCCAGCAGCCCGAGACAGTATACGAGCTCCTACAATGAGCAGTTCTTC.

There are a few counts of this clone. The rearrangement joins TRBV19 to TRBJ2-5; 8 bases are shared with TRBD2. This CDR3 has 16 amino acids. J lost 0 bases, V lost 5 bases, and 8 bases had no gene match. Germline V CDR1 and CDR2: LNHDA, SQIVND (reference sequence). The CDR3 DNA is TGTGCCAGTAGTCCTCGAGGAGCGGGAGACCAAGAGACCCAGTACTTC. Translation gives CASSPRGAGDQETQYF.